These 28 T cell receptor beta chains share one sample of origin, sequenced in a study of blood T cell repertoires in COVID-19. Assay used: immunoSEQ multiplex PCR; TCRdb lists only in-frame clones, some missing. The sample consists of a few hundred thousand clones, about 88% of them appearing once. Source material: PBMCs or T cells enriched from blood (not recorded which). These receptors came from a woman aged 18-29 years who had been exposed to COVID-19.

This sequence joins TRBV2 and TRBJ2-1; D gene uncertain. The CDR3 consists of 13 residues. V was trimmed by 5 bases and J by 4 bases, leaving 9 bases between them. Germline values: CDR1 SNHLY, CDR2 FYNNEI. The CDR3 region is CASSPLRYNEQFF. The CDR3 coding sequence is TGTGCCAGCAGTCCCTTGAGGTACAATGAGCAGTTCTTC.

V usage is TRBV19 and J usage is TRBJ2-7; TRBD2 aligns across 9 bases. Looked up from germline, CDR1 is LNHDA and CDR2 is SQIVND (reference sequence). V was pared by 5 bases and J by 5 bases, with 10 bases of the junction left unmatched. The CDR3 runs 15 residues. This chain's CDR3 is CASSWSGTSLDEQYF. CDR3 in DNA: TGTGCCAGTAGTTGGTCTGGGACTAGCTTAGACGAGCAGTACTTC.

The chain joins TRBV5-1 to TRBJ2-5; 10 bases agree with TRBD1. CDR1 SGHRS and CDR2 YFSETQ come from the germline V gene. The V gene end was trimmed by 4 bases and the J gene end by 4 bases; junction bases not matched to a gene: 7. The CDR3 extends over 15 amino acids. This CDR3 reads CASSLTGQGRETQYF. CDR3 DNA sequence: TGCGCCAGCAGCCTGACGGGACAGGGGAGAGAGACCCAGTACTTC.

Points on this clone: The junction does not match germline at one end; this may be a read error. The rearrangement joins TRBV7-7 to TRBJ2-2; 7 nucleotides align to TRBD1. Germline lookup yields CDR1 SSHAT and CDR2 FNYEAQ (reference sequence). CDR3 length equals 18 residues. The CDR3 here is CASSLGFPLAGGSGELFF. The CDR3 DNA follows: TGTGCTAGCAGCTTAGGGTTCCCCTTGGCAGGGGGATCCGGGGAGCTGTTTTTT.

The rearrangement joins TRBV9 to TRBJ2-7, with TRBD1 matching over 8 bases. The CDR3 covers 15 residues. V lost 3 bases to trimming and J lost 0 bases; unmatched junction nucleotides: 5. Looked up from germline, CDR1 is SGDLS and CDR2 is YYNGEE. The DNA for the CDR3 is TGTGCCAGCAGCGCCGGGACAGGAGTCTCCTACGAGCAGTACTTC. This gives the protein CASSAGTGVSYEQYF.

The gene calls are TRBV13 and TRBJ1-1, with a weak D call TRBD1 (5 bases). Germline loops: CDR1 PRHDT, CDR2 FYEKMQ (reference sequence). This CDR3 has 11 amino acids. Trimming removed 6 bases from V and 6 bases from J, with 8 bases in between. The CDR3 is CASRLQAEAFF. As DNA, the CDR3 is TGTGCCAGCAGACTACAGGCTGAAGCTTTCTTT.

The J gene is TRBJ2-5, the V gene TRBV5-4, with 8 bases that match TRBD1. This CDR3 is built from 14 residues. The trim removed 5 bases at V and 1 base at J, leaving 4 bases unmatched. Germline values: CDR1 SGHNT, CDR2 YYREEE (reference sequence). CDR3 in DNA: TGTGCCAGCAGATCCACAGGGGGCCAAGAGACCCAGTACTTC. It is translated as CASRSTGGQETQYF.

This clone has just one count. The chain uses TRBV6-4 and TRBJ2-7, with a weak D call TRBD1 (6 bases). The V and J ends lost 6 bases and 0 bases respectively, with 9 bases between them. The CDR3 consists of 13 residues. The germline gives CDR1 MRHNA, CDR2 SNTAGT. CDR3 bases: TGTGCCAGCAGCCCGGACAGCTCCTACGAGCAGTACTTC. This sequence encodes CASSPDSSYEQYF.

The rearrangement joins TRBV3-1 (or the pseudogene TRBV3-2) to TRBJ1-5; D remains unclear. The CDR3 sequence is 17 residues long. Trimming stripped 1 base from V and 0 bases from J, with 13 bases between. From germline, CDR1 is LGHDT and CDR2 YNNKEL (reference sequence). The CDR3 protein is CASSQVELSHSNQPQHF. CDR3 nucleotide sequence: TGTGCCAGCAGCCAAGTCGAGCTTTCCCATAGCAATCAGCCCCAGCATTTT.

The genes are TRBV5-1 and TRBJ2-7; D is perhaps TRBD2 (5 bases). There are 13 residues in the CDR3. CDR1 SGHRS and CDR2 YFSETQ come from the germline V gene. Trimming shortened V by 4 bases and J by 2 bases, and 10 bases separated the two germline ends. This CDR3 is CASSDDGAYEQYF. DNA of the CDR3: TGCGCCAGCAGCGACGACGGGGCCTACGAGCAGTACTTC. The variable domain in full, completed from reference TRBV5-1 and TRBJ2-7, reads KAGVTQTPRYLIKTRGQQVTLSCSPISGHRSVSWYQQTPGQGLQFLFEYFSETQRNKGNFPGRFSGRQFSNSRSEMNVSTLELGDSALYLCASSDDGAYEQYFGPGTRLTVT.

V usage is TRBV5-1 and J usage is TRBJ2-3, with TRBD1 matching over 7 bases. This CDR3 has 15 amino acids. With 4 bases clipped from V and 6 bases from J, the junction kept 11 bases outside the gene matches. CDR1 SGHRS and CDR2 YFSETQ come from the germline V gene. The CDR3 DNA reads as TGCGCCAGCAGCGGGACAGTTCCCAGCGCGGATACGCAGTATTTT. It is translated as CASSGTVPSADTQYF.

The chain combines TRBV15 with TRBJ2-5; 7 bases match TRBD2. Germline V gives CDR1 LNHNV, CDR2 YYDKDF (reference sequence). This CDR3 comprises 16 residues. The V gene end was trimmed by 2 bases and the J gene end by 2 bases; junction bases not matched to a gene: 8. CDR3 amino acids: CATSRTYPGLQETQYF. The CDR3 DNA reads TGTGCCACCAGCAGAACATATCCGGGACTACAAGAGACCCAGTACTTC.

This rearrangement joins TRBV2 to TRBJ2-3; TRBD1 agrees at 7 bases. After removal of 5 bases from V and 1 base from J, the junction contained 3 bases not matched to a gene. The CDR3 contains 14 residues. Germline CDR1 reads SNHLY; CDR2 reads FYNNEI. CDR3: CASSKGQRTDTQYF. For the CDR3, the DNA is TGTGCCAGCAGTAAGGGACAGCGCACAGATACGCAGTATTTT.

This chain joins TRBV19 and TRBJ1-1; 8 positions agree with TRBD1. The CDR3 sequence is 16 residues long. Germline V gene sequence: CDR1 LNHDA, CDR2 SQIVND (reference sequence). With V trimmed by 3 bases and J by 0 bases, 6 bases remained unmatched. The CDR3 region has the DNA TGTGCCAGTAGTATTGTCGGGACAGGACTGAACACTGAAGCTTTCTTT. It is translated as CASSIVGTGLNTEAFF.

The chain employs TRBV13 and TRBJ1-6; D may be TRBD1 (6 bases). CDR1 is PRHDT, CDR2 FYEKMQ, per germline (reference sequence). The CDR3 runs 17 residues. Trimming cost V 3 bases and J 10 bases, with 22 bases left between them. The CDR3 DNA reads TGTGCCAGCAGCTTTAGGCGCTCCGAGACAGGAGGATCACCCCTCCACTTT. Translation: CASSFRRSETGGSPLHF.

The chain has TRBV29-1 and TRBJ2-7; 8 bases are a match to TRBD1. Germline CDR1 is SQVTM and CDR2 is ANQGSEA. CDR3 size: 14 residues. The V and J ends lost 4 bases and 4 bases, in that order; junction bases with no gene match: 9. CDR3 nucleotide sequence: TGCAGCGTTGCCCAGGACAGGGTCAAATACGAGCAGTACTTC. As protein: CSVAQDRVKYEQYF.

This clone appeared once. The chain recombines TRBV12-3 or TRBV12-4 with TRBJ2-2, with D unclear. This CDR3 is built from 13 residues. V was clipped by 1 base and J by 7 bases, with 7 bases between them. This chain's CDR3 is CASSLDSNGELFF. The CDR3 nucleotides read TGTGCCAGCAGTTTAGATTCTAACGGGGAGCTGTTTTTT.

DNA for the CDR3: TGTGCCAGCAGCCAAGGGACTAGCGGGAGCGCCTACGAGCAGTACTTC. Translated: CASSQGTSGSAYEQYF. The rearrangement links TRBV14 to TRBJ2-7; TRBD2 matches at 13 bases. CDR3 size: 16 residues. With 1 base clipped from V and 2 bases from J, the junction kept 2 bases outside the gene matches. CDR1 and CDR2 from the germline V gene are SGHDN and FVKESK.

As concerns this clone: This specimen includes other DNA sequences encoding the same CDR3. The V gene is TRBV11-3, the J gene TRBJ2-7; a weak D match, TRBD1 (5 bases). The V end was cut by 1 base, the J end by 4 bases, with 8 bases between. The CDR3 covers 13 residues. CDR1 and CDR2 (germline): SGHNT, YENEEA. This chain's CDR3 is CASSLAAGYEQYF. Written as DNA, the CDR3 is TGTGCCAGCAGCTTAGCGGCAGGGTACGAGCAGTACTTC.

The gene calls are TRBV2 and TRBJ2-7, with a tentative D call TRBD2 (6 bases). This CDR3 contains 15 residues. The germline CDR1 and CDR2 sequences are SNHLY and FYNNEI. V shed 6 bases and J shed 5 bases, with 20 bases lying between them. CDR3 protein: CASRDVVGEVNEQYF. The CDR3 nucleotides read TGTGCCAGCAGAGATGTGGTAGGGGAGGTAAACGAGCAGTACTTC.

J is TRBJ1-4 and V is TRBV4-2; 7 bases are shared with TRBD1. The CDR3 extends over 18 amino acids. Germline V gene lookup returns CDR1 LGHNA and CDR2 YNFKEQ. After removal of 0 bases from V and 7 bases from J, the junction contained 14 bases not matched to a gene. The CDR3 region has the DNA TGTGCCAGCAGCCAAGAGGTTGTTCTTATAGGGGGCGTTGAAAAACTGTTTTTT. Translation gives CASSQEVVLIGGVEKLFF.

The chain joins TRBV5-1 to TRBJ2-7; D is unresolved. Germline assignment: CDR1 SGHRS and CDR2 YFSETQ. V lost 4 bases to trimming and J lost 3 bases, with 5 bases between them. This CDR3 has 11 residues. The CDR3 here is CASSQNYEQYF. Here the CDR3 DNA reads TGCGCCAGCAGCCAAAACTACGAGCAGTACTTC.

The chain couples TRBV21-1 to TRBJ1-6; whether TRBD1, the table's D call, matches the DNA was not checked. TRBV21-1 is assigned pseudogene status. The CDR3 length is 15 residues. This chain's CDR3 is CASSKRETGASPLHF. DNA for the CDR3: TGTGCCAGCAGCAAGAGGGAGACAGGGGCGTCCCCCCTCCACTTT.

The rearrangement joins TRBV5-1 to TRBJ1-1, with a possible D match to TRBD1 (5 bases). V lost 0 bases, J lost 0 bases, and 15 bases lay in between. The CDR3 has 17 residues. CDR1 SGHRS and CDR2 YFSETQ come from the germline V gene. The CDR3 DNA follows: TGCGCCAGCAGCTTGGCCCCGGGGGAGGGCGTGAACACTGAAGCTTTCTTT. This encodes CASSLAPGEGVNTEAFF.

The genes are TRBV7-9 and TRBJ1-2, with TRBD1 as a possible D gene (5 bases). This CDR3 region has 12 residues. V lost 6 bases and J lost 8, with 13 bases in between. Germline loops: CDR1 SEHNR, CDR2 FQNEAQ (reference sequence). The CDR3 sequence is CASRTTREGYTF. DNA of the CDR3: TGTGCCAGCAGGACCACCAGGGAAGGCTACACCTTC.

The chain recombines TRBV4-1 with TRBJ2-7; no firm D call. Deletions cut 2 bases from V and 2 bases from J, with 16 bases between. The CDR3 loop spans 16 amino acids. Germline loops: CDR1 MGHRA, CDR2 YSYEKL. CDR3 protein: CASSQTDARPPYEQYF. In DNA, the CDR3 is TGCGCCAGCAGCCAAACCGACGCTAGGCCTCCCTACGAGCAGTACTTC.

The J gene is TRBJ2-3, the V gene TRBV27, with 9 bases identical to TRBD1. The germline gives CDR1 MNHEY, CDR2 SMNVEV (reference sequence). J gave up 2 bases and V 6 bases, and 6 bases lay outside the gene matches. The CDR3 covers 15 residues. Written as DNA, the CDR3 is TGTGCCAGCAGGCAGGGACAGGGTTTCACAGATACGCAGTATTTT. It codes for CASRQGQGFTDTQYF.

The J gene is TRBJ1-1, the V gene TRBV28; 7 bases line up with TRBD1. Germline assignment: CDR1 MDHEN and CDR2 SYDVKM. The CDR3 covers 14 residues. V dropped 5 bases and J dropped 5; count of bases not matched to a gene: 8. The CDR3 DNA reads TGTGCCAGCAGTCCCCCAGGGGGAGTAACTGAAGCTTTCTTT. This codes for CASSPPGGVTEAFF.